This entry features one TCR beta chain sequence. As the template, RNA transcripts were used to amplify TCR beta CDR3 regions. Amplification began with first-round RT-PCR using HTBI primers, then second-round multiplex PCR was performed. One entry per CDR3 protein, called by TCRdb with MiXCR from the multiplex PCR reads. Counted here are 650,000 to 800,000 distinct CDR3 sequences, over 40% occurring once; the ten biggest clones make up over 2.5%. The data stem from a study of Graves' ophthalmopathy and Graves' hyperthyroidism. CDR3 size: 16 residues. Germline-derived CDR1 and CDR2 are SGHNT and YYREEE (reference sequence). The V and J ends lost 2 bases and 5 bases respectively, with 17 bases between them.

The rearrangement links TRBV5-4 to TRBJ1-5; D unclear. Specimen: peripheral blood. The TCR comes from an adult man with Graves' ophthalmopathy. CDR3 loop: CASSLDARGLDQPQHF. As DNA, the CDR3 is TGTGCCAGCAGCTTAGATGCGAGAGGTCTGGATCAGCCCCAGCATTTT. Full variable domain (remainder filled in from reference TRBV5-4 and TRBJ1-5): ETGVTQSPTHLIKTRGQQVTLRCSSQSGHNTVSWYQQALGQGPQFIFQYYREEENGRGNFPPRFSGLQFPNYSSELNVNALELDDSALYLCASSLDARGLDQPQHFGDGTRLSIL.